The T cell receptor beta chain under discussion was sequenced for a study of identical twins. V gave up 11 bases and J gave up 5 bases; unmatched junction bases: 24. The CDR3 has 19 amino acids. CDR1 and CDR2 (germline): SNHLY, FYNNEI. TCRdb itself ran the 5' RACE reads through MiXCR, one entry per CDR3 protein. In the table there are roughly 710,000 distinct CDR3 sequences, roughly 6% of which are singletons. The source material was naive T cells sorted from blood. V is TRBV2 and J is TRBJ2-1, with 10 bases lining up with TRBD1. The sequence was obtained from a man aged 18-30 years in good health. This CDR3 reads CAWNYGTGVTAGKDNEQFF. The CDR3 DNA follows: TGTGCCTGGAATTACGGGACAGGGGTTACGGCGGGGAAAGACAATGAGCAGTTCTTC.